One sample yielded the 6 T cell receptor beta chains listed below, sequenced in a study of immune characteristics of hereditary and idiopathic chronic pancreatitis. Chronic pancreatitis tissue was collected during total pancreatectomy with islet autotransplantation. The repertoire was sequenced with immunoSEQ multiplex PCR; TCRdb's copy has only in-frame clones and lacks some. The sample has fewer than 10,000 clones; 75% to 85% are singletons. Sequenced material: pancreas tissue with idiopathic chronic pancreatitis. The receptors derive from a human donor with chronic pancreatitis.

The rearrangement joins TRBV28 to TRBJ2-3; D might be TRBD2 (6 bases). The CDR3 spans 14 residues. Trimming removed 8 bases at V and 5 bases at J, with 17 bases between. CDR1 and CDR2 from the germline V gene are MDHEN and SYDVKM. The CDR3 loop is CASATGLPGDTQYF. In nucleotides, the CDR3 is TGTGCCAGCGCGACGGGACTCCCTGGAGATACGCAGTATTTT.

The V call is TRBV12-3 or TRBV12-4, the J call TRBJ2-3, with a weak D call TRBD1 (6 bases). V was clipped by 6 bases and J by 3 bases, with 10 bases between them. CDR3 length: 13 amino acids. DNA for the CDR3: TGTGCCAGCAGACCTCAGGGGACAGATACGCAGTATTTT. This gives the protein CASRPQGTDTQYF.

This clone was seen a single time. V usage is TRBV29-1 and J usage is TRBJ2-3; the D is unclear. Trimming shortened V by 1 base and J by 4 bases, and 9 bases separated the two germline ends. Germline loops: CDR1 SQVTM, CDR2 ANQGSEA. This CDR3 comprises 13 residues. CDR3 nucleotides: TGCAGCGTTGAAGCCCCTGGCTCAGATACGCAGTATTTT. It codes for CSVEAPGSDTQYF.

This clone was counted a single time. Written as DNA, the CDR3 is TGCGCCAGCAGCTCCCATGGGGGTGGCTATGGCTACACCTTC. Protein product: CASSSHGGGYGYTF. This sequence joins TRBV5-1 and TRBJ1-2; the D gene is possibly TRBD1 (5 bases). Trimming stripped 3 bases from V and 4 bases from J, with 13 bases between. The germline gives CDR1 SGHRS, CDR2 YFSETQ. The CDR3 has 14 residues.

The V call is TRBV19, the J call TRBJ1-5; D ambiguous. CDR1 and CDR2 (germline): LNHDA, SQIVND (reference sequence). This CDR3 has 16 residues. V lost 2 bases, J lost 4 bases, and 15 bases lay in between. The CDR3 coding sequence is TGTGCCAGTAGTATACAAGGCCAGCTCCCTAATCAGCCCCAGCATTTT. Amino acids: CASSIQGQLPNQPQHF. The variable domain in full, completed from reference TRBV19 and TRBJ1-5, reads DGGITQSPKYLFRKEGQNVTLSCEQNLNHDAMYWYRQDPGQGLRLIYYSQIVNDFQKGDIAEGYSVSREKKESFPLTVTSAQKNPTAFYLCASSIQGQLPNQPQHFGDGTRLSIL.

The chain employs TRBV4-2 and TRBJ2-1, with 8 bases fitting TRBD2. CDR1 is LGHNA and CDR2 is YNFKEQ in the germline V gene. The CDR3 is made up of 21 amino acids. V lost 3 bases, J lost 0 bases, and 19 bases stayed unmatched. The chain's CDR3 is CASSHVVGGARAPSSYNEQFF. The CDR3 DNA reads as TGTGCCAGCAGCCATGTAGTCGGGGGGGCCCGTGCGCCAAGCTCCTACAATGAGCAGTTCTTC.